The clone carrying this T cell receptor (beta chain) was detected a few times. Its antigen is not identified. The V gene's germline CDR1 is SGDLS and CDR2 YYNGEE. The CDR3 runs to 16 residues. V was pared by 1 base and J by 5 bases, with 8 bases of the junction left unmatched. Donors counted as nominally healthy when sampled, yet unrecorded immune exposures were likely. The sample comes from a study of cytomegalovirus exposure and HLA in healthy donors. Findings and limits, study-wide: A later analysis associated around 17,000 TCR beta sequences with HLA alleles at a 0.05 false discovery rate. The HLA-A and HLA-B alleles of most subjects were reportedly predicted accurately from TCR beta sequences.

A multiplex PCR was run with 60 Vbeta primers and 13 Jbeta primers. The protocol was immunoSEQ multiplex PCR, while the TCRdb copy is restricted to in-frame clones and leaves out a portion. The sample has tens of thousands of clones, roughly 70% seen once. This clonotype was sampled from a woman in her forties or fifties in good health and CMV-seropositive. The chain recombines TRBV9 with TRBJ2-5; 10 bases map to TRBD1. Material: PBMCs. CDR3 bases: TGTGCCAGCAGCGTAACCGGGACAGGGGCGTGGGAGACCCAGTACTTC. It translates to CASSVTGTGAWETQYF.